The T cell receptor beta chain described here comes from a study of T cells in Graves' hyperthyroidism and ophthalmopathy. The source material, RNA transcripts, was used to amplify TCR beta CDR3 regions. Using the HTBI primer set, a first-round RT-PCR was run on the TCR CDR3. TCRdb re-derived calls from the multiplex PCR reads in MiXCR, one entry per CDR3 protein. Counted here are 530,000 or so distinct CDR3 sequences, approximately 24% occurring once; the ten biggest clones make up around 10%. The CDR3 covers 11 residues. Germline CDR1 is WSHSY and CDR2 is SAAADI. The ends lost 10 bases at V and 10 bases at J; junction bases unmatched: 8.

V and J are TRBV10-2 and TRBJ1-2; 8 bases map to TRBD1. Sequencing was done on a sample of blood. The clonotype originates from a woman younger than 45 with Graves' ophthalmopathy. CDR3 bases: TGCGCCACTGGACAGGGCGCCTTCTACACCTTC. It encodes CATGQGAFYTF.